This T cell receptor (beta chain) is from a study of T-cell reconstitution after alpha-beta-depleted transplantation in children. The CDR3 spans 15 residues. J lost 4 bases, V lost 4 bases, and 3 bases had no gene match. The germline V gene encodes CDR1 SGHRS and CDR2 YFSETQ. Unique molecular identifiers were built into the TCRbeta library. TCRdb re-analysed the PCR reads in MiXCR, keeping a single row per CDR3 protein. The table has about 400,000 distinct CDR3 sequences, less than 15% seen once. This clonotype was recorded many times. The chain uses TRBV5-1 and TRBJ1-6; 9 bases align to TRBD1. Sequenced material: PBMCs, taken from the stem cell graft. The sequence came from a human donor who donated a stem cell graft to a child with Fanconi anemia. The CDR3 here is CASSRGTGYNSPLHF. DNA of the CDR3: TGCGCCAGCAGCCGCGGGACAGGGTATAATTCACCCCTCCACTTT.